In this sample, the clone carrying this T cell receptor beta chain turned up many times. Its target is not known. Library preparation (for TCRbeta) was performed with unique molecular identifiers. TCRdb recomputed calls from the PCR reads with MiXCR, one row per CDR3 protein. Among around 490,000 distinct CDR3 sequences, about an eighth were seen once, and the ten largest hold about 15%. Germline loops: CDR1 MNHEY, CDR2 SVGEGT. The CDR3 runs 14 residues. Trimming shortened V by 8 bases and J by 4 bases, and 16 bases separated the two germline ends. This sample is part of a study of T-cell reconstitution after alpha-beta-depleted transplantation in children. Study-wide points: By one year post-transplant, T-cell counts and diversity largely arose from T cells that were newly produced. Where alpha-beta T cells came from about two months after transplant was reportedly several hundred expanded graft clones. In some patients, recipient T cells and intrathymic progenitors surviving conditioning explained high day-60 diversity.

The sequence came from a female patient aged 2-9 years who had a stem cell transplant for aplastic anemia, so the T cells may come from the graft donor. V usage is TRBV6-2 or TRBV6-3 and J usage is TRBJ2-3; D unresolved. Sequencing used PBMCs, mostly from graft donor cells, obtained 180 days after TCRalphabeta/CD19-depleted stem cell transplant. The CDR3 region is CASRYRGGPDTQYF. CDR3 nucleotides: TGTGCCAGCCGGTATCGCGGTGGGCCAGATACGCAGTATTTT.